A single sample is the source of the 6 T cell receptor beta chains below, sequenced in a study of cytomegalovirus exposure and HLA in healthy donors (dated by TCRdb to 2017 to 2019). Receptor libraries were prepared by the immunoSEQ multiplex PCR assay. For the multiplex PCR, a mixture combining 60 forward primers for TCR Vbeta segments and 13 reverse primers for TCR Jbeta segments was used. TCRdb limited this immuneACCESS table to in-frame rearrangements with V and J called. A share of clones is missing; checked studies link under half to unresolved V genes, and the rest is unexplained. The sample table records 70,000 to 95,000 clones; approximately 72% of these occur just once. 10% of the sample is taken by the ten largest. The sample taken for sequencing was PBMCs. The source is a man aged 25 to 40 in good health and CMV-seropositive.

The V and J genes are TRBV7-9 and TRBJ2-3; TRBD2 agrees at 14 bases. Per germline, CDR1 SEHNR and CDR2 FQNEAQ (reference sequence). This CDR3 comprises 17 residues. With 4 bases clipped from V and 5 bases from J, the junction kept 8 bases outside the gene matches. The CDR3 loop reads CASSSRLAGGQIDTQYF. CDR3 nucleotides: TGTGCCAGCAGCTCCCGACTAGCGGGGGGGCAGATAGATACGCAGTATTTT.

The V and J genes are TRBV7-2 and TRBJ1-3; weak D call: TRBD1 (5 bases). V gave up 5 bases and J gave up 0 bases, with 11 bases separating them. Germline CDR1 SGHTA, CDR2 FQGNSA. This CDR3 region has 15 residues. In DNA form, the CDR3 reads TGTGCCAGCAGCCCGCAGCAGGGCTCTGGAAACACCATATATTTT. This encodes CASSPQQGSGNTIYF.

In its sample, this clone was seen once. CDR3 loop: CATGQVQETQYF. CDR3 sequence (DNA): TGTGCCACGGGACAGGTACAAGAGACCCAGTACTTC. V and J are TRBV6-5 and TRBJ2-5; TRBD1 aligns across 8 bases. Germline V CDR1 and CDR2: MNHEY, SVGAGI. The CDR3 loop spans 12 amino acids. After removal of 10 bases from V and 2 bases from J, the junction contained 3 bases not matched to a gene.

The gene calls are TRBV30 and TRBJ1-2; tentative D call: TRBD1 (6 bases). Trimming cost V 4 bases and J 4 bases, with 25 bases left between them. Germline loops: CDR1 GTSNPN, CDR2 SVGIG (reference sequence). CDR3 length: 17 amino acids. The CDR3 sequence is CAWIAGHGGLGSYGYTF. The DNA of the CDR3 is TGTGCCTGGATCGCCGGTCATGGGGGCCTAGGATCCTATGGCTACACCTTC.

The gene calls are TRBV7-9 and TRBJ1-2; 12 bases match TRBD1. V shed 4 bases and J 7 bases; nucleotides not matched to a gene: 7. This CDR3 comprises 15 residues. Germline CDR1 is SEHNR and CDR2 is FQNEAQ (reference sequence). The CDR3 DNA sequence: TGTGCCAGCAGCTCCTCCGGGACAGGGGGCCTTGGCTACACCTTC. This codes for CASSSSGTGGLGYTF.

The rearrangement uses TRBV6-5 and TRBJ2-5, with 9 bases fitting TRBD2. With 6 bases clipped from V and 1 base from J, the junction kept 6 bases outside the gene matches. This CDR3 is 15 amino acids long. Germline assignment: CDR1 MNHEY and CDR2 SVGAGI. The CDR3 sequence is CASRVGGGGQETQYF. The CDR3 DNA reads as TGTGCCAGCAGAGTTGGCGGGGGGGGCCAAGAGACCCAGTACTTC.